Listed below are T cell receptor beta chains from one sample, sequenced in a study of blood T cell repertoires in COVID-19. The protocol was immunoSEQ multiplex PCR, while the TCRdb copy is restricted to in-frame clones and leaves out a portion. The sample lists about 200,000 clones, 88% occurring once. The sequencing input was peripheral blood. Every receptor here comes from a man aged 18 to 35 with active or convalescent COVID-19. Both conserved end residues are part of each CDR3. Fields, in order: V gene, clone size, D gene, J gene, CDR3 DNA, CDR3 protein. The D gene is left open where the match is weak. Clone sizes are given selectively: once, few, many, or a class where the clone is expanded.

V gene: TRBV2
clone size: once
D gene: NA
J gene: TRBJ2-7
CDR3 DNA: TGTGCCAGCAGTGTGCAGGGCGGCGAGCAGTACTTC
CDR3 protein: CASSVQGGEQYF

V gene: TRBV15
clone size: NA
D gene: TRBD1
J gene: TRBJ1-1
CDR3 DNA: TGTGCCACCACCCGGGACAGGGGGTCGAACACTGAAGCTTTCTTT
CDR3 protein: CATTRDRGSNTEAFF

V gene: TRBV6-1
clone size: NA
D gene: TRBD1
J gene: TRBJ1-5
CDR3 DNA: TGTGCCAGCAGTGAAAGACAGGGCTTTAGCAATCAGCCCCAGCATTTT
CDR3 protein: CASSERQGFSNQPQHF

V gene: TRBV7-2
clone size: NA
D gene: NA
J gene: TRBJ2-1
CDR3 DNA: TGTGCCAGCAGCTTAGCCTTGCCTAGCTCCTACAATGAGCAGTTCTTC
CDR3 protein: CASSLALPSSYNEQFF

V gene: TRBV7-7
clone size: NA
D gene: NA
J gene: TRBJ2-3
CDR3 DNA: TGTGCTAGCAGCTTAAGGCTAGCGGATACGCAGTATTTT
CDR3 protein: CASSLRLADTQYF

V gene: TRBV7-2
clone size: NA
D gene: NA
J gene: TRBJ1-1
CDR3 DNA: TGTGCCAGCATGTCGGACGGGAAGAACACTGAAGCTTTCTTT
CDR3 protein: CASMSDGKNTEAFF

V gene: TRBV11-3
clone size: NA
D gene: NA
J gene: TRBJ2-3
CDR3 DNA: TGTGCCAGCAGCTCGACTAGAGATACGCAGTATTTT
CDR3 protein: CASSSTRDTQYF

V gene: TRBV30
clone size: NA
D gene: NA
J gene: TRBJ1-3
CDR3 DNA: TGTGCCTGGACCCCCTTCGAGGGAGTGGATGGAAACACCATATATTTT
CDR3 protein: CAWTPFEGVDGNTIYF

V gene: TRBV5-1
clone size: NA
D gene: TRBD1
J gene: TRBJ2-7
CDR3 DNA: TGCGCCAGCAGCTTGAAAGGGGTAGGACAGGACGAGCAGTACTTC
CDR3 protein: CASSLKGVGQDEQYF

V gene: TRBV19
clone size: NA
D gene: NA
J gene: TRBJ2-2
CDR3 DNA: TGTGCCAGTAGTAAACAGATGAACACCGGGGAGCTGTTTTTT
CDR3 protein: CASSKQMNTGELFF

V gene: TRBV10-3
clone size: NA
D gene: TRBD1
J gene: TRBJ2-5
CDR3 DNA: TGTGCCATCAGTGAGTCTCGACAGGGAGAAGAGACCCAGTACTTC
CDR3 protein: CAISESRQGEETQYF

V gene: TRBV4-2
clone size: NA
D gene: NA
J gene: TRBJ1-3
CDR3 DNA: TGTGCCAGCAGCCAAGATCGTGGCGGATTAAGCTCTGGAAACACCATATATTTT
CDR3 protein: CASSQDRGGLSSGNTIYF

V gene: TRBV6-5
clone size: NA
D gene: NA
J gene: TRBJ1-1
CDR3 DNA: TGTGCCAGCAGTCTCAACCCGGGCACTGAAGCTTTCTTT
CDR3 protein: CASSLNPGTEAFF

V gene: TRBV19
clone size: NA
D gene: TRBD1
J gene: TRBJ1-1
CDR3 DNA: TGTGCCAGTAGTATGAGTCCTCAGGGGGACACTGAAGCTTTCTTT
CDR3 protein: CASSMSPQGDTEAFF

V gene: TRBV6-5
clone size: once
D gene: TRBD2
J gene: TRBJ2-1
CDR3 DNA: TGTGCCACCAACCAATACGGGACTAGCGTCAATCAGCGGTTCTTC
CDR3 protein: CATNQYGTSVNQRFF

V gene: TRBV6-1
clone size: NA
D gene: TRBD1
J gene: TRBJ1-5
CDR3 DNA: TGTGCCAGCAGTGAGGGGGCCGGGACAGGGGAGCGGCCCCAGCATTTT
CDR3 protein: CASSEGAGTGERPQHF